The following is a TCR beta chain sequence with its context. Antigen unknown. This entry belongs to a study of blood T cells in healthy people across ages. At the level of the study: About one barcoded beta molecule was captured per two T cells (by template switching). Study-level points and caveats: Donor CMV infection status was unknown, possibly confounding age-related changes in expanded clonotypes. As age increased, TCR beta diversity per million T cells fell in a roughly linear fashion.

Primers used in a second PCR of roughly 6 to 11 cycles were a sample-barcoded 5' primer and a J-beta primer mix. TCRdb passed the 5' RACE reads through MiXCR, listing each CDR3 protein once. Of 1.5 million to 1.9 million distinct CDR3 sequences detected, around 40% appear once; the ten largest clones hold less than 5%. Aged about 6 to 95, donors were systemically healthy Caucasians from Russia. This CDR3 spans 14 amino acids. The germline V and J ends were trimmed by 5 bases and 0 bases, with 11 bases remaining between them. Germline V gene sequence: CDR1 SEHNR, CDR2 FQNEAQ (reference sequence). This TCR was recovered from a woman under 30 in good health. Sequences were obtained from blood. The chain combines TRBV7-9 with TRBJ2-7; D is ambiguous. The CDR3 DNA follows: TGTGCCAGCAGCGACGAAGGGATCTCCTACGAGCAGTACTTC. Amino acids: CASSDEGISYEQYF.